What follows is one TCR beta chain and its context. Its specificity is unknown. Data came from immunoSEQ multiplex PCR; TCRdb stores just in-frame clones and leaves some out. The data show roughly 120,000 clones, with 80% to 95% seen just once and approximately 1.2% held by the top ten. This entry comes from a study of siplizumab effects on memory and regulatory T cells. Study observations and caveats: A major contribution to the alloresponse seemed to be made by naive T cells, which seemed more diverse than memory cells.

Trimming took 5 bases from V and 5 from J; bases not matched to a gene: 3. CDR1 and CDR2 from the germline V gene are SGHTA and FQGTGA. CDR3 length: 14 amino acids. The clonotype originates from a human donor in good health. Sequenced: CD4+ T cells sorted from blood. The V call is TRBV7-3, the J call TRBJ2-1; 10 nucleotides align to TRBD1. The CDR3 DNA reads TGTGCCAGCAGCCGGGACAGGGGTAACAATGAGCAGTTCTTC. Protein: CASSRDRGNNEQFF.